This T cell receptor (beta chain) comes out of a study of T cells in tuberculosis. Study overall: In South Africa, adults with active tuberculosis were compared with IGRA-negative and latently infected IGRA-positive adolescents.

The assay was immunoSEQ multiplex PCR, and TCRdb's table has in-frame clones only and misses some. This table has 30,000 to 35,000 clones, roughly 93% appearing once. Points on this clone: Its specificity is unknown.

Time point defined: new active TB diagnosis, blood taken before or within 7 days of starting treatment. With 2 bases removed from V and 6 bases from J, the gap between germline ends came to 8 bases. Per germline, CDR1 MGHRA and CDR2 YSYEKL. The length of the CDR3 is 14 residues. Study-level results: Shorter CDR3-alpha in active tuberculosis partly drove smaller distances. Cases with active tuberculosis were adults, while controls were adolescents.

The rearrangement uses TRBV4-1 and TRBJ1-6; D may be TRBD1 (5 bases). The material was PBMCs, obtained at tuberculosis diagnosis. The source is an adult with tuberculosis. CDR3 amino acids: CASSQLGLNSPLHF. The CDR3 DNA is TGCGCCAGCAGCCAATTGGGGCTTAATTCACCCCTCCACTTT.